The entry below describes one T cell receptor beta chain. As originally analysed: Using reference gene primer amplification, nucleated cell counts were estimated. Sequenced by immunoSEQ multiplex PCR; TCRdb stores in-frame clones only, minus some. V, J and clone size were drawn from that table, and D and trimming were deduced from the DNA. The table shows about 380,000 clones, with roughly nine tenths occurring only once. The data derive from a study of blood T cell repertoires in COVID-19. Cohort placement rested on clinical history that participants reported themselves. Two consecutive negative NP/OP PCR tests, clearance, or resolved symptoms defined Cohort 3 recovery. The V gene's germline CDR1 is SQVTM and CDR2 ANQGSEA. The CDR3 contains 15 residues. The V and J ends lost 5 bases and 5 bases, in that order; junction bases with no gene match: 8.

The TCR comes from a woman younger than 45 who had recovered from COVID-19. The V call is TRBV29-1, the J call TRBJ2-2; 10 nucleotides agree with TRBD2. The sample was PBMCs or T cells enriched from blood (not recorded which). In nucleotides, the CDR3 is TGCAGCGTTAAGCGGGAGGGGTCGAGTACCGGGGAGCTGTTTTTT. Translated: CSVKREGSSTGELFF.